One sample yielded the 16 T cell receptor beta chains listed below, sequenced in a study of cytomegalovirus exposure and HLA in healthy donors. The PCR used 60 Vbeta and 13 Jbeta primers. Profiled with immunoSEQ multiplex PCR; TCRdb holds only in-frame clones, not every one. The sample holds about 170,000 clones, roughly three quarters seen once. Sequencing was performed on PBMCs. The receptors originated from a woman aged 45-65 years in good health and CMV-seronegative.

This chain joins TRBV28 and TRBJ2-2; 8 nucleotides line up with TRBD2. Trimming took 7 bases from V and 6 from J; bases not matched to a gene: 7. The CDR3 totals 14 residues. Germline assignment: CDR1 MDHEN and CDR2 SYDVKM. CDR3 DNA sequence: TGTGCCAGCATTAGTCTAGCGGGCGCCGGGGAGCTGTTTTTT. It encodes CASISLAGAGELFF.

The chain couples TRBV7-6 to TRBJ2-1, with 9 bases that match TRBD2. Trimming removed 4 bases from V and 7 bases from J; junction bases left unmatched: 8. Germline lookup yields CDR1 SGHVS and CDR2 FNYEAQ. This CDR3 has 15 residues. Here the CDR3 DNA reads TGTGCCAGCAGCTCTAGGCGGGGGGGGGAAAATGAGCAGTTCTTC. The encoded protein is CASSSRRGGENEQFF.

This chain connects TRBV5-5 to TRBJ2-7; 8 bases fit TRBD1. V lost 4 bases to trimming and J lost 3 bases; unmatched junction nucleotides: 12. Germline values: CDR1 SGHKS, CDR2 YYEKEE (reference sequence). This CDR3 spans 16 amino acids. The CDR3 bases are TGTGCCAGCAGCCCCGGTGGGACAGGAAAAATCTACGAGCAGTACTTC. This encodes CASSPGGTGKIYEQYF.

CDR3 sequence (DNA): TGTGCCAGCACCCCGGGACAGGCCCAGTTCGAGCTGTTTTTT. Its protein is CASTPGQAQFELFF. This chain links TRBV6-1 with TRBJ2-2, with TRBD1 matching over 8 bases. The CDR3 extends over 14 amino acids. The ends lost 7 bases at V and 11 bases at J; junction bases unmatched: 12. The germline CDR1 and CDR2 sequences are MNHNS and SASEGT.

V gene TRBV6-6 combines with J gene TRBJ2-3; the D is unclear. Germline V gives CDR1 MNHNY, CDR2 SVGAGI (reference sequence). This CDR3 comprises 16 residues. Trimming removed 3 bases from V and 1 base from J, with 14 bases in between. The CDR3 loop reads CASSYFGQEGTDTQYF. CDR3 nucleotides: TGTGCCAGCAGTTATTTTGGGCAGGAAGGCACAGATACGCAGTATTTT.

As for this clone: A read error may produce the germline difference seen at one junction end. V usage is TRBV7-9 and J usage is TRBJ1-2; D unresolved. The CDR3 is 11 residues long. Germline assignment: CDR1 SEHNR and CDR2 FQNEAQ (reference sequence). CDR3 sequence reads: CSSSPYWGYTF. The CDR3 nucleotides read TGTTCCAGCAGCCCTTACTGGGGCTACACCTTC. Full variable domain (rest looked up from reference TRBV7-9 and TRBJ1-2): DTGVSQNPRHKITKRGQNVTFRCDPISEHNRLYWYRQTLGQGPEFLTYFQNEAQLEKSRLLSDRFSAERPKGSFSTLEIQRTEQGDSAMYLCSSSPYWGYTFGSGTRLTVV.

The rearrangement uses TRBV7-8 and TRBJ1-5; weak D call: TRBD1 (5 bases). This CDR3 has 16 amino acids. The V gene lost 0 bases and the J gene lost 0 bases, with 9 bases spanning the gap. The germline V gene encodes CDR1 SGHVS and CDR2 FQNEAQ. The CDR3 DNA reads TGTGCCAGCAGCTTAGCTCCGGGGGATAGCAATCAGCCCCAGCATTTT. Amino acid sequence: CASSLAPGDSNQPQHF.

The chain is built from TRBV28 and TRBJ1-2; no clear D. Trimming took off 4 bases at V and 4 bases at J, with 13 bases between the two ends. Germline values: CDR1 MDHEN, CDR2 SYDVKM. The CDR3 consists of 14 residues. The CDR3 bases are TGTGCCAGCAGTTCCCATCCAGAGGGCTATGGCTACACCTTC. This sequence encodes CASSSHPEGYGYTF.

The chain links TRBV4-3 to TRBJ1-1, with 8 bases that match TRBD1. The length of the CDR3 is 16 residues. With V trimmed by 4 bases and J by 3 bases, 10 bases remained unmatched. Germline V gene lookup returns CDR1 LGHNA and CDR2 YSLEER. The CDR3: CASSPTPTGADTEAFF. CDR3 sequence (DNA): TGCGCCAGCAGCCCGACGCCGACAGGGGCAGACACTGAAGCTTTCTTT.

As concerns this clone: One end of the junction varies from germline; a read error may be responsible. The rearrangement links TRBV7-9 to TRBJ1-6; D remains ambiguous. The CDR3 has 14 amino acids. Germline CDR1 and CDR2: SEHNR and FQNEAQ (reference sequence). The CDR3: CSSSPRGVNSPLHF. DNA for the CDR3: TGTTCCAGCAGCCCCCGGGGAGTTAATTCACCCCTCCACTTT.

The chain uses TRBV7-8 and TRBJ2-1, with a tentative D call TRBD1 (7 bases). The CDR3 consists of 16 residues. The germline V gene has CDR1 SGHVS and CDR2 FQNEAQ. Trimming cost V 0 bases and J 2 bases, with 11 bases left between them. The CDR3 loop is CASSLALRGAYNEQFF. CDR3 coding DNA: TGTGCCAGCAGCTTAGCTCTCAGGGGGGCCTACAATGAGCAGTTCTTC.

A single count supports this clone. The chain links TRBV27 to TRBJ1-2; D is unclear. V lost 5 bases, J lost 7 bases, and 14 bases lay in between. The CDR3 runs to 13 residues. Per germline, CDR1 MNHEY and CDR2 SMNVEV (reference sequence). The CDR3 reads CASSLLGVPGYTF. The CDR3 region has the DNA TGTGCCAGCAGTCTCCTCGGGGTCCCTGGCTACACCTTC.

In this sample, this clone turned up once. The V and J genes are TRBV11-2 and TRBJ2-7, with D tentatively TRBD2 (6 bases). V lost 4 bases, J lost 3 bases, and 16 bases lay in between. This CDR3 has 15 amino acids. Germline assignment: CDR1 SGHAT and CDR2 FQNNGV. CDR3 sequence: CASSSPVKTSYEQYF. CDR3 nucleotides: TGTGCCAGCAGCTCACCCGTCAAGACTAGCTACGAGCAGTACTTC.

This clone came up a few times. The chain has TRBV28 and TRBJ2-7, with D perhaps matching TRBD1 (6 bases). Trimming left V 6 bases short and J 3 bases short, with 18 bases between. This CDR3 spans 15 amino acids. CDR1 and CDR2 from the germline V gene are MDHEN and SYDVKM. CDR3 region: CASSFPQGSIYEQYF. CDR3 in DNA: TGTGCCAGCAGCTTCCCCCAGGGGAGTATCTACGAGCAGTACTTC.

Concerning this clone: One junction end does not reproduce the germline sequence, and a read error may be involved. The rearrangement joins TRBV7-7 to TRBJ2-5; 7 positions match TRBD1. This CDR3 has 14 residues. The germline V gene has CDR1 SSHAT and CDR2 FNYEAQ (reference sequence). CDR3 DNA: TGTGCTAGCAGCCATGACAGGGTTGGGGAGACCCAGTACTTC. It yields the protein CASSHDRVGETQYF.

V usage is TRBV7-7 and J usage is TRBJ2-1; 14 nucleotides agree with TRBD2. Trimming cost V 5 bases and J 13 bases; bases outside gene matches: 10. CDR3 size: 15 residues. The germline CDR1 and CDR2 sequences are SSHAT and FNYEAQ (reference sequence). The chain's CDR3 is CASSTGTSGGLKQFF. Written as DNA, the CDR3 is TGTGCCAGCAGCACCGGGACTAGCGGGGGCCTTAAACAGTTCTTC.